A single sample is the source of the 14 T cell receptor beta chains below, sequenced in a study of blood T cells in healthy people across ages. For the second PCR, which ran for 7 to 11 cycles, a sample-barcoded 5' primer and a J-beta primer mix were used. TCRdb reprocessed the 5' RACE reads via MiXCR and lists one record per CDR3 protein. This sample carries hundreds of thousands of distinct CDR3 sequences, under 25% of them seen once, and the ten largest clones take 3.5% to 4%. What was sequenced was blood. Source of these receptors: a man between 65 and 79 years old in good health.

Turning to this clonotype: At one end the junction does not follow the germline gene, possibly because of a read error. The genes are TRBV28 and TRBJ1-5, with a possible D match to TRBD1 (6 bases). This CDR3 region has 15 residues. The V gene's germline CDR1 is MDHEN and CDR2 SYDVKM. The CDR3 nucleotides are TGTGCCAGCGCCCCGACAGGAGGTAGCAATCAGCCCCGGCATTTT. Amino acid sequence: CASAPTGGSNQPRHF.

This clonotype has only a few counts. The rearrangement uses TRBV11-2 and TRBJ2-5, with 12 nucleotides matching TRBD1. The better agreement between TRBJ2-1 and the DNA end casts doubt on the J call. The V gene's germline CDR1 is SGHAT and CDR2 FQNNGV. CDR3 length: 18 residues. CDR3 region: CASSARDRGLLNPNEQFF. The CDR3 DNA reads as TGTGCCAGCAGCGCCCGGGACAGGGGGCTATTAAATCCCAATGAGCAGTTCTTC.

This clonotype was seen only a few times. The V and J genes are TRBV3-1 and TRBJ2-7, with 12 bases aligning to TRBD2. Germline CDR1 reads LGHDT; CDR2 reads YNNKEL (reference sequence). The CDR3 runs 17 residues. The ends lost 3 bases at V and 0 bases at J; junction bases unmatched: 6. CDR3 sequence reads: CASSQPTSGRSSYEQYF. The CDR3 DNA reads as TGTGCCAGCAGCCAGCCCACTAGCGGGAGGAGCTCCTACGAGCAGTACTTC.

This clonotype was found a few times. V and J are TRBV6-1 and TRBJ1-3, with TRBD1 as a possible D gene (6 bases). The length of the CDR3 is 13 residues. V was cut by 6 bases and J by 8 bases, with 14 bases left in between. The V gene's germline CDR1 is MNHNS and CDR2 SASEGT. Here the CDR3 DNA reads TGTGCCAGCAGCGCGGACAGAGGGGACACCATATATTTT. It codes for CASSADRGDTIYF.

This clonotype was detected ten times or more. This rearrangement joins TRBV10-3 to TRBJ2-1; D ambiguous. Germline V gene data show CDR1 as ENHRY and CDR2 as SYGVKD. The CDR3 consists of 11 residues. The V gene lost 4 bases and the J gene lost 7 bases, with 5 bases spanning the gap. The CDR3 nucleotides are TGTGCCATCAGTGCGGGTAATGAGCAGTTCTTC. This codes for CAISAGNEQFF.

This clonotype was recorded many times. The chain is built from TRBV7-2 and TRBJ1-5; D is unresolved. Germline lookup yields CDR1 SGHTA and CDR2 FQGNSA. Trimming removed 1 base at V and 3 bases at J, with 1 base between. The CDR3 is made up of 12 amino acids. The CDR3 sequence is CASSLDNQPQHF. The CDR3 nucleotides are TGTGCCAGCAGCTTAGACAATCAGCCCCAGCATTTT.

This clonotype was picked up a small number of times. The junction differs from germline at one of its ends, possibly a read error. The V call is TRBV27, the J call TRBJ2-5; 7 positions agree with TRBD2. CDR1 is MNHEY and CDR2 is SMNVEV in the germline V gene (reference sequence). This CDR3 comprises 15 residues. The CDR3 reads CASSLLAASSYEQYF. CDR3 coding DNA: TGTGCCAGCAGTTTACTAGCGGCCAGCTCCTACGAGCAGTACTTT.

The sample holds one count of this clonotype. The chain joins TRBV27 to TRBJ2-5; D is uncertain. The CDR3 consists of 13 residues. V lost 4 bases, J lost 10 bases, and 16 bases lay in between. Germline CDR1 is MNHEY and CDR2 is SMNVEV (reference sequence). CDR3 nucleotide sequence: TGTGCCAGCAGTTCAGTGGGCCGGAAAGACCAGTACTTC. As protein: CASSSVGRKDQYF.

This clonotype was counted only a few times. One junction end disagrees with the germline gene, perhaps due to a read error. This rearrangement joins TRBV7-7 to TRBJ2-5; D is unclear. Germline-derived CDR1 and CDR2 are SSHAT and FNYEAQ (reference sequence). This CDR3 has 13 amino acids. The CDR3 DNA reads TGTGCTAGCAGCCCCAGGAGCAGCGAGACCCAGTACTTC. Protein: CASSPRSSETQYF.

This clonotype has a handful of counts. The chain has TRBV5-1 and TRBJ2-1; 7 positions agree with TRBD2. This CDR3 region has 17 residues. Germline V gene lookup returns CDR1 SGHRS and CDR2 YFSETQ. Trimming took 0 bases from V and 2 from J; bases not matched to a gene: 8. CDR3 amino acids: CASSLETGGRTYNEQFF. For the CDR3, the DNA is TGCGCCAGCAGCTTGGAAACTGGCGGGAGAACCTACAATGAGCAGTTCTTC.

The rearrangement links TRBV18 to TRBJ1-4, with TRBD1 identical over 8 bases. The V gene end was trimmed by 3 bases and the J gene end by 4 bases; junction bases not matched to a gene: 10. Per the germline V gene, CDR1 is KGHSH and CDR2 is LQKENI. The CDR3 covers 17 residues. CDR3 sequence (DNA): TGTGCCAGCTCACCCCTCGTGACAGGGGCGGGTAATGAAAAACTGTTTTTT. Residues: CASSPLVTGAGNEKLFF.

This clonotype was detected only a few times. The rearrangement links TRBV14 to TRBJ2-6; D is ambiguous. This CDR3 is 14 amino acids long. With 0 bases removed from V and 4 bases from J, the gap between germline ends came to 4 bases. CDR1 and CDR2 from the germline V gene are SGHDN and FVKESK. For the CDR3, the DNA is TGTGCCAGCAGCCAAGAATTCGGGGCCAACGTCCTGACTTTC. This encodes CASSQEFGANVLTF.

The genes are TRBV7-9 and TRBJ2-7; TRBD2 agrees at 11 bases. CDR3 size: 16 residues. The junction had 6 bases not matched to a gene; V was cut back by 2 bases and J by 3 bases. Germline CDR1 is SEHNR and CDR2 is FQNEAQ (reference sequence). The CDR3, as DNA: TGTGCCAGCAGCTTACCTACTAGCGGGAGCATCTACGAGCAGTACTTC. It translates to CASSLPTSGSIYEQYF. The full variable domain, its missing parts supplied by reference TRBV7-9 and TRBJ2-7, is DTGVSQNPRHKITKRGQNVTFRCDPISEHNRLYWYRQTLGQGPEFLTYFQNEAQLEKSRLLSDRFSAERPKGSFSTLEIQRTEQGDSAMYLCASSLPTSGSIYEQYFGPGTRLTVT.

The V gene is TRBV25-1, the J gene TRBJ2-5, with D possibly matching TRBD2 (7 bases). The DNA end is more similar to TRBJ2-7, so the J call may be wrong. CDR3 length: 15 amino acids. Per the germline V gene, CDR1 is MGHDK and CDR2 is SYGVNS. CDR3 region: CASSEWYRGANEQYF. The CDR3 DNA is TGTGCCAGCAGTGAATGGTATCGGGGGGCGAACGAGCAGTACTTC.